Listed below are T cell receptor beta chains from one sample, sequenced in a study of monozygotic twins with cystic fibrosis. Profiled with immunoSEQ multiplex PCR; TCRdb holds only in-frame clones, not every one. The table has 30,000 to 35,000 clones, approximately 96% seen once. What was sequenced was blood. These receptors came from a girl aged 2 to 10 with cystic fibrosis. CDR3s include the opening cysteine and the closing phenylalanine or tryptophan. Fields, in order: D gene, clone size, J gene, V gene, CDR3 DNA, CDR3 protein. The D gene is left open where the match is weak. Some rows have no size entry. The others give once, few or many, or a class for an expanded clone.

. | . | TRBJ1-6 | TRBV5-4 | TGTGCCAGCAGCTTGGAAGGGAGTGCTAATTCACCCCTCCACTTT | CASSLEGSANSPLHF
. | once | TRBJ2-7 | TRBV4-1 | TGCGCCAGCAGCCTCAATTGGGACTTACTTTACTACGAGCAGTACTTC | CASSLNWDLLYYEQYF
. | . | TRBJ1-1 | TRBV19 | TGTGCCAGTAGTTCCGGGCCGGACCAAAACACTGAAGCTTTCTTT | CASSSGPDQNTEAFF
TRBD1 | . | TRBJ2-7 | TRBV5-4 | TGTGCCAGCAGTTCTCCGGGACAGGGGACCTACGAGCAGTACTTC | CASSSPGQGTYEQYF
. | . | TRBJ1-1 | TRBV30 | TGTGCCTGGGACTATGTGGGGCGACCTTTCTTT | CAWDYVGRPFF
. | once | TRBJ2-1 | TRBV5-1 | TGCGCCAGCAGCGGGAGCGGAAACAATGAGCAGTTCTTC | CASSGSGNNEQFF
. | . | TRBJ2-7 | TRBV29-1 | TGCAGCGTTGAAGATCGGATCGAGCAGTACTTC | CSVEDRIEQYF
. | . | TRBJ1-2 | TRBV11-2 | TGTGCCAGCAGCTTAGAAGCAGACAGTAACTATGGCTACACCTTC | CASSLEADSNYGYTF
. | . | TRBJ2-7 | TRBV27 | TGTGCCAGCAGTGCCTACCCCTTTTTTAGGTCGCTAGCCTACGAGCAGTACTTC | CASSAYPFFRSLAYEQYF
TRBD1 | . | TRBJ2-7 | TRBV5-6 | TGTGCCAGCAGCACGCCGGGACAGGGAACCTACGAGCAGTACTTC | CASSTPGQGTYEQYF
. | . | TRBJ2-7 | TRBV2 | TGTGCCAGCAGAGGGGACTCTAACTCCTACGAGCAGTACTTC | CASRGDSNSYEQYF
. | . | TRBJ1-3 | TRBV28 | TGTGCCAGCATGGTGACGGACAGCTTGGCTGGAAACACCATATATTTT | CASMVTDSLAGNTIYF
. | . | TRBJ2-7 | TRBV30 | TGTGCCTGGGTAGGGGGGGACAAGCAGTACTTC | CAWVGGDKQYF
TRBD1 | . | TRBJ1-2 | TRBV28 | TGTGCCAGCAGTTTAGGGACAGGGGGCGTTGGGAACTATGGCTACACCTTC | CASSLGTGGVGNYGYTF
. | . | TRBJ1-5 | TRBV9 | TGTGCCAGCAGCGTAGATAGTCGGCAGCCCCAGCATTTT | CASSVDSRQPQHF
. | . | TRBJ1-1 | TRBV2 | TGTGCCAGCAATCGGATCTCCCGTAAGAACACTGAAGCTTTCTTT | CASNRISRKNTEAFF
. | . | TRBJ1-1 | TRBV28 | TGTGCCAGCAGTTTATCCCTCACTGAAGCTTTCTTT | CASSLSLTEAFF
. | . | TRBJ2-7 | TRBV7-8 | TGTGCCAGCAGCCTCTCTGTGGACGAGCAGTACTTC | CASSLSVDEQYF
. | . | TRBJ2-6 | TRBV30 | TGTGCCTGGAGTCAAGGTTATGGGGCCAACGTCCTGACTTTC | CAWSQGYGANVLTF
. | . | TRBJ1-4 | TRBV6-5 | TGTGCGACGGGACTGAATATACTTAATGAAAAACTGTTTTTT | CATGLNILNEKLFF
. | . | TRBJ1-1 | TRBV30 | TGTGCCTGGAGAGTGAGGACAGATGAAGCTTTCTTT | CAWRVRTDEAFF
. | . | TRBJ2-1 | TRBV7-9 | TGTGCCAGCAGCGAGAGAAGGCAGATCTCCTACAATGAGCAGTTCTTC | CASSERRQISYNEQFF
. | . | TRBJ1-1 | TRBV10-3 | TGTGCCATCAGAACTGGGAAGGTTTTGGCCACTGAAGCTTTCTTT | CAIRTGKVLATEAFF
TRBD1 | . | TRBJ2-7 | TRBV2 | TGTGCCAGCAGTTACGGGGGACAGGGGGCGATAATCTACGAGCAGTACTTC | CASSYGGQGAIIYEQYF
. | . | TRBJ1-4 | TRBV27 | TGTGCCAGCACTTCTCTGCCCTCCGAAAAACTGTTTTTT | CASTSLPSEKLFF
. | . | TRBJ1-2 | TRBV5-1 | TGCGCCAGTACCCTTTTGGGTGATACTAACTATGGCTACACCTTC | CASTLLGDTNYGYTF
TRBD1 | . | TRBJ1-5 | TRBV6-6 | TGTGCCAGCAGTAACGGGACAGGGCCTAGGCATTTT | CASSNGTGPRHF
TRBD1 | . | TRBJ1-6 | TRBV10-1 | TGCGCCAGCAGTCTGGACAGGGGAAATTCACCCCTCCACTTT | CASSLDRGNSPLHF